Following are 12 T cell receptor beta chains from one sample sequenced in a study of cytomegalovirus exposure and HLA in healthy donors. Method: immunoSEQ multiplex PCR; TCRdb's copy keeps in-frame clones and lacks some. The repertoire holds 100,000 to 120,000 clones, roughly 90% seen once, with 1.9% in the top ten. The sequencing input was PBMCs. All receptors come from a young woman in good health and CMV-seronegative.

V is TRBV28 and J is TRBJ2-6; D is unclear. The CDR3 sequence is 13 residues long. Trimming stripped 4 bases from V and 4 bases from J, with 5 bases between. Germline V gene lookup returns CDR1 MDHEN and CDR2 SYDVKM. The CDR3 is CASSSLGANVLTF. The CDR3 bases are TGTGCCAGCAGTTCGCTAGGGGCCAACGTCCTGACTTTC.

This clone was counted a single time. V is TRBV5-8 and J is TRBJ1-4; possible D gene TRBD1, 6 bases. V shed 0 bases and J shed 7 bases, with 19 bases lying between them. Germline CDR1 SGHTS, CDR2 YDEGEE. The CDR3 covers 17 residues. CDR3 loop: CASSLGYIGGRSEKLFF. The CDR3 DNA sequence: TGTGCCAGCAGCTTGGGGTATATCGGGGGGCGGAGTGAAAAACTGTTTTTT.

The chain employs TRBV2 and TRBJ2-7; D may be TRBD1 (5 bases). The V gene's germline CDR1 is SNHLY and CDR2 FYNNEI. The CDR3 length is 13 residues. The V end lost 4 bases, the J end lost 3 bases, and 10 bases lay between the germline ends. CDR3 in DNA: TGTGCCAGCAGTGGGGGCGGACACTACGAGCAGTACTTC. It specifies CASSGGGHYEQYF.

V is TRBV2 and J is TRBJ1-3; 10 nucleotides line up with TRBD1. In germline, CDR1 is SNHLY, CDR2 FYNNEI. The CDR3 length is 17 residues. The V gene end was trimmed by 1 base and the J gene end by 2 bases; junction bases not matched to a gene: 5. The CDR3 sequence: CASSEGTGGRTGNTIYF. The CDR3 bases are TGTGCCAGCAGTGAAGGGACAGGGGGAAGGACTGGAAACACCATATATTTT.

The chain recombines TRBV5-1 with TRBJ1-1; D is perhaps TRBD1 (5 bases). V lost 4 bases and J 4 bases, leaving 11 bases between the germline ends. The CDR3 spans 13 residues. CDR1 and CDR2 (germline): SGHRS, YFSETQ. The CDR3 sequence: CASSPGDGTEAFF. The DNA for the CDR3 is TGCGCCAGCAGCCCGGGGGATGGCACTGAAGCTTTCTTT.

V gene TRBV25-1 combines with J gene TRBJ2-2; D might be TRBD2 (5 bases). The V and J ends lost 6 bases and 5 bases respectively, with 13 bases between them. The CDR3 length is 14 residues. Germline assignment: CDR1 MGHDK and CDR2 SYGVNS. As DNA, the CDR3 is TGTGCCAGCAGATTACACGCGGGTACCGGGGAGCTGTTTTTT. It specifies CASRLHAGTGELFF.

This clone was recorded a few times. The chain has TRBV4-2 and TRBJ1-3, with 8 bases aligning to TRBD1. The CDR3 consists of 15 residues. Unmatched junction bases numbered 5, after V lost 4 bases and J lost 3 bases. Germline-derived CDR1 and CDR2 are LGHNA and YNFKEQ. CDR3 sequence: CASSPDRDGGNTIYF. CDR3 nucleotide sequence: TGTGCCAGCAGCCCGGACAGGGATGGTGGAAACACCATATATTTT.

There are a few counts of this clone. V usage is TRBV6-5 and J usage is TRBJ2-2, with TRBD2 identical over 10 bases. Germline-derived CDR1 and CDR2 are MNHEY and SVGAGI. J lost 7 bases, V lost 7 bases, and 9 bases had no gene match. This CDR3 has 15 amino acids. CDR3 nucleotides: TGTGCCAGCAACTCTTTAGCGGGGGGAGTCGGGGAGCTGTTTTTT. Its translation: CASNSLAGGVGELFF.

The V and J genes are TRBV10-3 and TRBJ2-2, with 8 positions matching TRBD1. Germline assignment: CDR1 ENHRY and CDR2 SYGVKD. The length of the CDR3 is 15 residues. The V segment lost 1 base and the J segment 7 bases; nucleotides outside the gene matches: 5. CDR3 in amino acids: CAISELQGDSGELFF. The DNA for the CDR3 is TGTGCCATCAGTGAGTTACAGGGGGACAGCGGGGAGCTGTTTTTT.

V usage is TRBV5-6 and J usage is TRBJ2-5, with 9 bases aligning to TRBD2. CDR1 and CDR2 (germline): SGHDT, YYEEEE. The CDR3 covers 17 residues. After removal of 3 bases from V and 4 bases from J, the junction contained 13 bases not matched to a gene. DNA for the CDR3: TGTGCCAGCAGCTCCCTAGGAGTAGCGGGAGCCCCAGAGACCCAGTACTTC. Translating gives CASSSLGVAGAPETQYF.

The rearrangement uses TRBV27 and TRBJ2-7, with 11 nucleotides matching TRBD1. There are 15 residues in the CDR3. Germline V gene sequence: CDR1 MNHEY, CDR2 SMNVEV (reference sequence). Trimming at V came to 4 bases and at J to 3 bases, leaving 5 bases not matched to a gene. The CDR3 DNA is TGTGCCAGCAGTTCCGGACAGGGGGCACGCTACGAGCAGTACTTC. Residues: CASSSGQGARYEQYF.

The chain joins TRBV13 to TRBJ2-1; 11 bases line up with TRBD2. The germline V gene encodes CDR1 PRHDT and CDR2 FYEKMQ (reference sequence). J lost 4 bases, V lost 4 bases, and 9 bases had no gene match. The CDR3 is made up of 17 amino acids. The CDR3 sequence: CASSSTQGTSGYNEQFF. The CDR3, as DNA: TGTGCCAGCAGCTCCACTCAAGGGACTAGCGGATACAATGAGCAGTTCTTC.